This TCR beta chain was documented in a study of response to subunit inactivated influenza vaccine. With respect to this clonotype: Its antigen is not identified.

Study-wide findings and caveats: Authors suggested that a seasonal influenza vaccination recruits few new T cells each time.

Via MiXCR, TCRdb re-called the RT-PCR reads, giving one row per CDR3 protein. The data show more than 150,000 distinct CDR3 sequences, with roughly 10% seen just once and roughly 33% held by the top ten. Germline V gene data show CDR1 as LGHNA and CDR2 as YNFKEQ. V shed 4 bases and J 6 bases; nucleotides not matched to a gene: 14. This CDR3 has 16 residues. The chain employs TRBV4-2 and TRBJ1-1, with 7 bases identical to TRBD1. The sequence was collected from a man between 50 and 69 years old who received an inactivated influenza vaccine. Sequencing was performed on CD8+ T cells sorted from PBMCs, taken around 25 months after vaccination. CDR3: CASSPNRGSGLAEAFF. The CDR3 DNA sequence: TGTGCCAGCAGCCCGAACAGGGGTTCTGGGTTGGCTGAAGCTTTCTTT.